What follows describes a single T cell receptor beta chain. The data derive from a study of CD8+ T cells in alopecia areata. Study overall: Oral tofacitinib (5 to 10 mg twice daily) was administered to treated patients.

Treatment meaning: oral pan-JAK inhibitor, 5-10 mg twice daily. CDR1 is SGDLS and CDR2 is YYNGEE in the germline V gene. V was clipped by 4 bases and J by 4 bases, with 17 bases between them. The CDR3 length is 15 residues. The sequencing template was cDNA reverse transcribed from extracted RNA. Assay: immunoSEQ multiplex PCR; the TCRdb copy retains only in-frame clones and omits some. The profile shows over 150,000 clones, approximately 60% of them singletons. The TCR was taken from a human donor with alopecia areata. This chain uses TRBV9 with TRBJ2-5, with D possibly matching TRBD1 (6 bases). This material consisted of CD4+ T cells sorted from blood, taken at week 4, from a patient treated with tofacitinib. For the CDR3, the DNA is TGTGCCAGCAGCCCTCAGGGGCCTCTAGGAGAGACCCAGTACTTC. It encodes CASSPQGPLGETQYF.